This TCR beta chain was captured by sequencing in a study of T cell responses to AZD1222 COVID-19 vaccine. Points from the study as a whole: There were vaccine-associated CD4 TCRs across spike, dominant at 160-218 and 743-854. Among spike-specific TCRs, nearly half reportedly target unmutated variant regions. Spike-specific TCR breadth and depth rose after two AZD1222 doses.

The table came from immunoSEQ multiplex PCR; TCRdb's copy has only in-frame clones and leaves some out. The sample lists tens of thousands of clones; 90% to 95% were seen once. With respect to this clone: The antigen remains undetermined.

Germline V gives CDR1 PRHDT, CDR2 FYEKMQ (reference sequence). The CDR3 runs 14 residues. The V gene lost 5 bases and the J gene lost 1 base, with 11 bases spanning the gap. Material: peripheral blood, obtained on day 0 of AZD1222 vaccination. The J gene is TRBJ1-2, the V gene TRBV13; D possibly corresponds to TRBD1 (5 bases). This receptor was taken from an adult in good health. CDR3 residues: CASSPGPSNYGYTF. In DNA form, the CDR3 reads TGTGCCAGCAGCCCGGGACCGAGTAACTATGGCTACACCTTC. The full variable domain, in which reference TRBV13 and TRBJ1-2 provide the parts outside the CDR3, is AAGVIQSPRHLIKEKRETATLKCYPIPRHDTVYWYQQGPGQDPQFLISFYEKMQSDKGSIPDRFSAQQFSDYHSELNMSSLELGDSALYFCASSPGPSNYGYTFGSGTRLTVV.